These 31 T cell receptor beta chains were all obtained from the same sample, sequenced in a study of blood T cells in healthy people across ages. The use of a sample-barcoded 5' primer and a J-beta primer mix characterized a second PCR of roughly 6 to 12 cycles. TCRdb processed the 5' RACE reads anew with MiXCR; each CDR3 protein has one entry. The table shows roughly 800,000 distinct CDR3 sequences, with 20% to 25% occurring only once. These data were likewise used in another study, on T cells of mothers and their children.

The sequenced sample consisted of blood. The receptors shown here come from a boy younger than 18 in good health.

The chain couples TRBV28 to TRBJ2-6; a possible D gene is TRBD1 (6 bases). The CDR3 length is 15 residues. V was trimmed by 7 bases and J by 0 bases, leaving 10 bases between them. The germline gives CDR1 MDHEN, CDR2 SYDVKM. The DNA for the CDR3 is TGTGCCAGCATGGACAGTAGCTCTGGGGCCAACGTCCTGACTTTC. Its protein is CASMDSSSGANVLTF.

The J gene is TRBJ1-4, the V gene TRBV28; 9 nucleotides match TRBD1. Germline V gene data show CDR1 as MDHEN and CDR2 as SYDVKM. The CDR3 contains 13 residues. With V trimmed by 6 bases and J by 7 bases, 3 bases remained unmatched. The CDR3 DNA follows: TGTGCCAGCAGACAGGGGGCTGGTGAAAAACTGTTTTTT. Its protein is CASRQGAGEKLFF.

A few counts support this clonotype. This sequence joins TRBV10-3 and TRBJ2-7, with 7 bases that match TRBD1. Per germline, CDR1 ENHRY and CDR2 SYGVKD. There are 15 residues in the CDR3. V shed 3 bases, J shed 3 bases, and the junction held 8 bases outside the gene matches. CDR3 residues: CAISDPGTENYEQYF. CDR3 nucleotides: TGTGCCATCAGTGACCCCGGGACAGAGAACTACGAGCAGTACTTC.

The chain has TRBV25-1 and TRBJ2-7, with 7 bases identical to TRBD1. CDR3 length: 14 amino acids. J lost 3 bases, V lost 6 bases, and 8 bases had no gene match. Germline assignment: CDR1 MGHDK and CDR2 SYGVNS. This CDR3 reads CASSRTGVNYEQYF. The DNA for the CDR3 is TGTGCCAGCAGCAGAACAGGGGTTAACTACGAGCAGTACTTC.

This clonotype appeared a few times. A read error may account for a junction end that differs from germline. This chain connects TRBV7-2 to TRBJ1-2, with D perhaps matching TRBD1 (5 bases). The CDR3 loop spans 13 amino acids. The V gene's germline CDR1 is SGHTA and CDR2 FQGNSA. DNA for the CDR3: TGTGCCGGCAGCGACAGAAATAACTATGGCTACACCTTC. This sequence encodes CAGSDRNNYGYTF.

In its sample, this clonotype was seen once. One end of the junction does not line up with germline, which may come from a read error. The J gene is TRBJ2-7, the V gene TRBV7-9, with TRBD2 matching over 12 bases. There are 15 residues in the CDR3. The germline V gene encodes CDR1 SEHNR and CDR2 FQNEAQ (reference sequence). The CDR3 loop is CPSSYLAGGYYEQYF. In DNA form, the CDR3 reads TGTCCCAGCAGCTACCTAGCGGGGGGGTACTACGAGCAGTACTTC.

Concerning this clonotype itself: Mismatch with germline at one junction end may stem from a read error. V gene TRBV11-2 combines with J gene TRBJ2-5; the D gene could be TRBD1 or TRBD2 (5 bases each). Germline V lookup: CDR1 SGHAT, CDR2 FQNNGV. CDR3 size: 15 residues. The CDR3 loop is CASSPLRDLGETQCF. In DNA, the CDR3 is TGTGCCAGCAGCCCTCTCCGGGACCTCGGGGAGACCCAGTGCTTC. The full variable domain, in which reference TRBV11-2 and TRBJ2-5 provide the parts outside the CDR3, is EAGVAQSPRYKIIEKRQSVAFWCNPISGHATLYWYQQILGQGPKLLIQFQNNGVVDDSQLPKDRFSAERLKGVDSTLKIQPAKLEDSAVYLCASSPLRDLGETQCFGPGTRLLVL.

This clonotype was observed at least ten times. The chain is built from TRBV28 and TRBJ2-5; 7 bases are a match to TRBD1. V lost 9 bases, J lost 3 bases, and 7 bases stayed unmatched. The CDR3 length is 13 residues. CDR1 is MDHEN, CDR2 SYDVKM, per germline. DNA of the CDR3: TGTGCCAGTTCCGGGACAGTAAAAGAGACCCAGTACTTC. Translating gives CASSGTVKETQYF.

This clonotype showed up just a few times. The CDR3 DNA sequence: TGTGCCAGCAGCGACAGCGGTTCATATGGCTACACCTTC. Protein sequence: CASSDSGSYGYTF. The gene calls are TRBV2 and TRBJ1-2; a weak D match, TRBD1 (5 bases). The CDR3 is 13 residues long. V lost 6 bases, J lost 5 bases, and 13 bases lay in between. Germline values: CDR1 SNHLY, CDR2 FYNNEI.

This clonotype was recorded a few times. The chain links TRBV7-2 to TRBJ1-1, with D possibly matching TRBD1 (5 bases). Germline V CDR1 and CDR2: SGHTA, FQGNSA. The V and J ends lost 7 bases and 5 bases respectively, with 14 bases between them. This CDR3 spans 13 amino acids. The CDR3 nucleotides read TGTGCCAGCACTCCAGGGACGAGGACTGAAGCTTTCTTT. Protein: CASTPGTRTEAFF.

This clonotype was observed many times. This chain joins TRBV29-1 and TRBJ1-2, with D unclear. Trimming took off 4 bases at V and 7 bases at J, with 10 bases between the two ends. The CDR3 totals 11 residues. Germline loops: CDR1 SQVTM, CDR2 ANQGSEA. The CDR3: CSVGYSTGYTF. CDR3 in DNA: TGCAGCGTTGGATACAGTACTGGCTACACCTTC.

In regard to this clonotype: The junction differs from germline at one of its ends, possibly a read error. V and J are TRBV4-1 and TRBJ1-2; 10 nucleotides line up with TRBD1. Germline V gene lookup returns CDR1 MGHRA and CDR2 YSYEKL. The CDR3 loop spans 19 amino acids. CDR3 protein: CASSQDSLLPGQGNYGHTF. In nucleotides, the CDR3 is TGCGCCAGCAGCCAAGATTCCCTACTGCCGGGACAGGGGAACTATGGCCACACCTTC.

The genes are TRBV7-2 and TRBJ2-5, with 11 bases aligning to TRBD2. The CDR3 is 16 residues long. J lost 4 bases, V lost 1 base, and 5 bases had no gene match. Germline values: CDR1 SGHTA, CDR2 FQGNSA. CDR3 sequence (DNA): TGTGCCAGCAGCTTAGGGGACCTAGCGGGGGGAGAGACCCAGTACTTC. Translated, it gives CASSLGDLAGGETQYF.

This chain links TRBV20-1 with TRBJ2-7; D may be TRBD1 (7 bases). V was trimmed by 3 bases and J by 1 base, leaving 16 bases between them. The CDR3 is made up of 15 amino acids. Germline V gene data show CDR1 as DFQATT and CDR2 as SNEGSKA (reference sequence). The CDR3 loop is CSASPRAGGSYEQYF. CDR3 coding DNA: TGCAGTGCTAGCCCAAGGGCAGGGGGGTCCTACGAGCAGTACTTC.

This clonotype turned up a few times. This chain uses TRBV29-1 with TRBJ2-5; the D is unclear. The V end lost 6 bases, the J end lost 3 bases, and 11 bases lay between the germline ends. The CDR3 loop spans 12 amino acids. Germline V CDR1 and CDR2: SQVTM, ANQGSEA. The CDR3 sequence is CSVLRPEETQYF. CDR3 in DNA: TGCAGCGTCTTAAGGCCGGAAGAGACCCAGTACTTC.

This clonotype was detected only a few times. The CDR3 sequence: CASSLAWDKQETQYF. The DNA of the CDR3 is TGTGCCAGCAGCTTAGCTTGGGACAAGCAAGAGACCCAGTACTTC. The chain links TRBV7-9 to TRBJ2-5, with D maybe TRBD1 (6 bases). There are 15 residues in the CDR3. Deletions cut 0 bases from V and 2 bases from J, with 10 bases between. Germline CDR1 reads SEHNR; CDR2 reads FQNEAQ (reference sequence).

This clonotype was observed a few times. This chain links TRBV4-3 with TRBJ2-3, with 8 bases lining up with TRBD2. Germline V gives CDR1 LGHNA, CDR2 YSLEER. This CDR3 is built from 19 residues. Unmatched junction bases numbered 12, after V lost 0 bases and J lost 1 base. The CDR3: CASSQDLAIAGFGTDTQYF. In DNA form, the CDR3 reads TGCGCCAGCAGCCAAGATCTTGCCATAGCGGGGTTCGGCACAGATACGCAGTATTTT.

V and J are TRBV7-2 and TRBJ2-7; perhaps TRBD2 as D (6 bases). V gave up 5 bases and J gave up 7 bases, with 18 bases separating them. CDR3 length equals 14 residues. Germline CDR1 SGHTA, CDR2 FQGNSA. Here the CDR3 DNA reads TGTGCCAGCAGCCCGGGACTGGCAAATCGGGAGCAGTACTTC. Translating gives CASSPGLANREQYF.

The table lists this clonotype with many counts. The chain uses TRBV5-1 and TRBJ2-7; D is unresolved. The germline V gene has CDR1 SGHRS and CDR2 YFSETQ. Trimming stripped 0 bases from V and 2 bases from J, with 6 bases between. The CDR3 is 13 amino acids. For the CDR3, the DNA is TGCGCCAGCAGCTTGGACTTGACCTACGAGCAGTACTTC. Protein: CASSLDLTYEQYF. Complete variable domain (other parts from reference TRBV5-1 and TRBJ2-7): KAGVTQTPRYLIKTRGQQVTLSCSPISGHRSVSWYQQTPGQGLQFLFEYFSETQRNKGNFPGRFSGRQFSNSRSEMNVSTLELGDSALYLCASSLDLTYEQYFGPGTRLTVT.

The table lists this clonotype with a few counts. The gene calls are TRBV20-1 and TRBJ2-1, with 8 bases aligning to TRBD2. The CDR3 totals 15 residues. V gave up 0 bases and J gave up 8 bases; unmatched junction bases: 9. CDR1 and CDR2 (germline): DFQATT, SNEGSKA (reference sequence). The CDR3 DNA follows: TGCAGTGCTAGAGATACGGGAGGGCCTCTCGATGAGCAGTTCTTC. It is translated as CSARDTGGPLDEQFF.

This clonotype was counted a few times. V is TRBV7-2 and J is TRBJ2-5; D may correspond to TRBD1 or TRBD2 (5 bases each). The better agreement between TRBJ2-7 and the DNA end casts doubt on the J call. The germline V gene encodes CDR1 SGHTA and CDR2 FQGNSA. This CDR3 region has 16 residues. Here the CDR3 DNA reads TGTGCCAGCAGCCCCTTCGCGAGAGGGGTTTCCTACGAGCAGTACTTC. It specifies CASSPFARGVSYEQYF.

The V and J genes are TRBV9 and TRBJ1-5, with D tentatively TRBD1 (6 bases). Per the germline V gene, CDR1 is SGDLS and CDR2 is YYNGEE. Trimming removed 3 bases from V and 5 bases from J, with 15 bases in between. The CDR3 runs to 15 residues. CDR3 in amino acids: CASSADLGGYQPQHF. The CDR3, as DNA: TGTGCCAGCAGCGCCGACCTTGGGGGCTATCAGCCCCAGCATTTT.

This clonotype has a handful of counts. The gene calls are TRBV4-3 and TRBJ1-1, with D tentatively TRBD1 (5 bases). The CDR3 runs 15 residues. CDR1 is LGHNA, CDR2 YSLEER, per germline. V gave up 2 bases and J gave up 4 bases, with 14 bases separating them. The CDR3 loop reads CASSQTRGRGTEAFF. Here the CDR3 DNA reads TGCGCCAGCAGCCAAACTAGGGGAAGGGGCACTGAAGCTTTCTTT.

This clonotype has a handful of counts. V is TRBV5-6 and J is TRBJ1-5; D is uncertain. The CDR3 has 16 residues. Trimming stripped 0 bases from V and 1 base from J, with 11 bases between. Germline-derived CDR1 and CDR2 are SGHDT and YYEEEE. The CDR3 protein is CASSLEGLGSNQPQHF. For the CDR3, the DNA is TGTGCCAGCAGCTTGGAAGGGCTAGGAAGCAATCAGCCCCAGCATTTT.

This clonotype was seen a handful of times. The CDR3 region has the DNA TGTGCCAGCAGCCCCGGGACAGTCGCCAGGACTAGCGGGAGCAATGAGCAGTTCTTC. It translates to CASSPGTVARTSGSNEQFF. The chain has TRBV7-9 and TRBJ2-1; 13 nucleotides match TRBD2. Losses at the gene ends were 5 bases for V and 6 bases for J; bases not matched to a gene: 16. Germline CDR1 reads SEHNR; CDR2 reads FQNEAQ (reference sequence). CDR3 length equals 19 residues.

This clonotype was counted between two and nine times. V gene TRBV4-1 combines with J gene TRBJ2-7, with D maybe TRBD1 (6 bases). The CDR3 runs to 15 residues. Germline V gene data show CDR1 as MGHRA and CDR2 as YSYEKL. Trimming stripped 0 bases from V and 4 bases from J, with 13 bases between. The CDR3 protein is CASSQETLGGYEQYF. For the CDR3, the DNA is TGCGCCAGCAGCCAAGAAACCTTAGGGGGATACGAGCAGTACTTC.

The CDR3 is CASSLDAGANYEQYF. The CDR3 coding sequence is TGTGCCAGCAGTTTGGATGCAGGCGCAAACTACGAACAGTACTTC. The chain carries TRBV27 and TRBJ2-5, with D unclear. The CDR3 loop spans 15 amino acids. Germline CDR1 MNHEY, CDR2 SMNVEV (reference sequence). Trimming removed 3 bases at V and 11 bases at J, with 22 bases between.

This clonotype was observed a few times. The chain joins TRBV3-1 to TRBJ2-7; D remains unclear. Germline V gene lookup returns CDR1 LGHDT and CDR2 YNNKEL (reference sequence). V was pared by 1 base and J by 5 bases, with 9 bases between. The CDR3 has 13 amino acids. CDR3: CASSQARFHEQYF. The DNA for the CDR3 is TGTGCCAGCAGCCAAGCCAGATTTCACGAGCAGTACTTC.

This clonotype was counted between two and nine times. The gene calls are TRBV7-2 and TRBJ2-5; 10 nucleotides align to TRBD1. The CDR3 sequence is 13 residues long. The germline V gene encodes CDR1 SGHTA and CDR2 FQGNSA. Trimming took 8 bases from V and 4 from J; bases not matched to a gene: 4. CDR3 in amino acids: CASAGQGGETQYF. CDR3 nucleotides: TGTGCCAGCGCTGGACAGGGGGGAGAGACCCAGTACTTC.

Only a few counts were recorded for this clonotype. This sequence joins TRBV29-1 and TRBJ2-5; D unclear. Gene TRBJ2-1 matches the end of the DNA better, so the J call may be wrong. The CDR3 spans 12 residues. CDR1 is SQVTM and CDR2 is ANQGSEA in the germline V gene. The CDR3: CSVDIEDNEQFF. The CDR3 region has the DNA TGCAGCGTTGATATCGAGGATAATGAGCAGTTCTTC.

In regard to this clonotype: An end of the junction differs from the germline gene, which may be a read error. The chain recombines TRBV6-6 with TRBJ2-7; 9 bases map to TRBD1. This CDR3 has 16 residues. Germline CDR1 MNHNY, CDR2 SVGAGI (reference sequence). CDR3 protein: CASTIQGQGSTYEHYF. DNA of the CDR3: TGTGCCAGCACCATTCAGGGACAGGGAAGCACCTACGAGCACTACTTC.